The rows below give T cell receptor beta chains drawn from one sample of a study of cytomegalovirus exposure and HLA in healthy donors. The method was immunoSEQ multiplex PCR; TCRdb's version includes in-frame clones alone and lacks a portion of them. The table lists around 80,000 clones, about 96% of them singletons. Input material: PBMCs. These receptors came from a woman aged 18-29 years in good health and CMV-seronegative. Both conserved end residues are part of each CDR3. The D gene is left open where the match is weak. The size of a clone is reported for some rows only, either as once, few or many, or as a class for expanded clones.

CDR3 length: 12; J gene: TRBJ2-7; clone size: .; V gene: TRBV29-1; D gene: TRBD1; CDR3 protein: CSVGTAAYEQYF; CDR3 DNA: TGCAGCGTCGGGACAGCCGCCTACGAGCAGTACTTC
CDR3 length: 15; J gene: TRBJ2-3; clone size: .; V gene: TRBV27; D gene: .; CDR3 protein: CASSASGTTSDTQYF; CDR3 DNA: TGTGCCAGCAGTGCGTCCGGGACAACGAGCGATACGCAGTATTTT
CDR3 length: 17; J gene: TRBJ2-7; clone size: .; V gene: TRBV11-2; D gene: TRBD2; CDR3 protein: CASSLDFPWEGSYEQYF; CDR3 DNA: TGTGCCAGCAGCTTAGATTTCCCGTGGGAGGGCTCCTACGAGCAGTACTTC
CDR3 length: 17; J gene: TRBJ2-1; clone size: .; V gene: TRBV7-2; D gene: TRBD2; CDR3 protein: CASTGLAGGPLDNEQFF; CDR3 DNA: TGTGCCAGCACCGGACTAGCGGGAGGGCCGCTCGACAATGAGCAGTTCTTC
CDR3 length: 13; J gene: TRBJ1-2; clone size: .; V gene: TRBV6-5; D gene: TRBD1; CDR3 protein: CASRETGGHGYTF; CDR3 DNA: TGTGCCAGCAGGGAGACAGGGGGGCATGGCTACACCTTC
CDR3 length: 16; J gene: TRBJ2-3; clone size: .; V gene: TRBV5-1; D gene: TRBD2; CDR3 protein: CASSNPTSGRTDTQYF; CDR3 DNA: TGCGCCAGCAGCAACCCGACTAGCGGGAGAACAGATACGCAGTATTTT
CDR3 length: 14; J gene: TRBJ2-7; clone size: .; V gene: TRBV7-9; D gene: .; CDR3 protein: CASSLMESSYEQYF; CDR3 DNA: TGTGCCAGCAGCCTAATGGAGAGCTCCTACGAGCAGTACTTC
CDR3 length: 13; J gene: TRBJ2-7; clone size: .; V gene: TRBV5-1; D gene: .; CDR3 protein: CASSLDNAYEQYF; CDR3 DNA: TGCGCCAGCAGCTTGGACAACGCCTACGAGCAGTACTTC
CDR3 length: 14; J gene: TRBJ2-7; clone size: .; V gene: TRBV29-1; D gene: .; CDR3 protein: CSVEDRVPPYEQYF; CDR3 DNA: TGCAGCGTTGAAGACAGGGTTCCCCCCTACGAGCAGTACTTC
CDR3 length: 18; J gene: TRBJ2-3; clone size: .; V gene: TRBV27; D gene: TRBD2; CDR3 protein: CASSSPGTSATRWDTQYF; CDR3 DNA: TGTGCCAGCAGTTCCCCCGGGACTAGCGCTACTCGGTGGGATACGCAGTATTTT
CDR3 length: 19; J gene: TRBJ2-5; clone size: .; V gene: TRBV14; D gene: TRBD2; CDR3 protein: CASSQEAGLAGSGQETQYF; CDR3 DNA: TGTGCCAGCAGCCAAGAGGCGGGACTAGCGGGTTCGGGCCAAGAGACCCAGTACTTC
CDR3 length: 16; J gene: TRBJ2-1; clone size: .; V gene: TRBV27; D gene: TRBD2; CDR3 protein: CACDRGKLAGGQEQFF; CDR3 DNA: TGTGCCTGCGACCGGGGAAAACTAGCGGGAGGACAAGAGCAGTTCTTC
CDR3 length: 15; J gene: TRBJ1-4; clone size: .; V gene: TRBV7-9; D gene: .; CDR3 protein: CASSLSWGPNEKLFF; CDR3 DNA: TGTGCCAGCAGCTTATCGTGGGGGCCGAATGAAAAACTGTTTTTT
CDR3 length: 15; J gene: TRBJ2-1; clone size: once; V gene: TRBV5-4; D gene: TRBD2; CDR3 protein: CASSTSGKPYNEQFF; CDR3 DNA: TGTGCCAGCAGCACGAGCGGGAAGCCCTACAATGAGCAGTTCTTC
CDR3 length: 22; J gene: TRBJ1-2; clone size: .; V gene: TRBV14; D gene: .; CDR3 protein: CASSQDQPSRALYGANNYGYTF; CDR3 DNA: TGTGCCAGCAGCCAAGATCAACCCTCTCGAGCCCTCTATGGGGCAAATAACTATGGCTACACCTTC
CDR3 length: 15; J gene: TRBJ1-2; clone size: few; V gene: TRBV28; D gene: TRBD1; CDR3 protein: CASSRRDRVDYGYTF; CDR3 DNA: TGTGCCAGCAGTCGCCGGGACAGGGTCGACTATGGCTACACCTTC
CDR3 length: 15; J gene: TRBJ2-2; clone size: once; V gene: TRBV5-1; D gene: TRBD1; CDR3 protein: CASSSTGFDTGELFF; CDR3 DNA: TGCGCCAGCAGCTCGACAGGGTTCGACACCGGGGAGCTGTTTTTT
CDR3 length: 14; J gene: TRBJ1-5; clone size: .; V gene: TRBV15; D gene: TRBD1; CDR3 protein: CATRRQGDRQPQHF; CDR3 DNA: TGTGCCACCAGGCGACAGGGGGATAGGCAGCCCCAGCATTTT
CDR3 length: 14; J gene: TRBJ1-4; clone size: .; V gene: TRBV7-9; D gene: .; CDR3 protein: CASSSTEDNEKLFF; CDR3 DNA: TGTGCCAGCAGCTCGACAGAAGATAATGAAAAACTGTTTTTT
CDR3 length: 15; J gene: TRBJ2-5; clone size: .; V gene: TRBV5-4; D gene: .; CDR3 protein: CASSLAAASWETQYF; CDR3 DNA: TGTGCCAGCAGCTTGGCCGCGGCTAGTTGGGAGACCCAGTACTTC
CDR3 length: 13; J gene: TRBJ1-5; clone size: .; V gene: TRBV7-9; D gene: .; CDR3 protein: CASSLAANQPQHF; CDR3 DNA: TGTGCCAGCAGCTTAGCGGCCAATCAGCCCCAGCATTTT
CDR3 length: 13; J gene: TRBJ2-2; clone size: .; V gene: TRBV19; D gene: .; CDR3 protein: CASSILSAGELFF; CDR3 DNA: TGTGCCAGTAGTATTCTCTCCGCCGGGGAGCTGTTTTTT
CDR3 length: 14; J gene: TRBJ2-7; clone size: .; V gene: TRBV7-9; D gene: .; CDR3 protein: CASSFGGGLYEQYF; CDR3 DNA: TGTGCCAGCAGCTTTGGGGGGGGGCTCTACGAGCAGTACTTC
CDR3 length: 17; J gene: TRBJ2-1; clone size: .; V gene: TRBV6-9; D gene: TRBD2; CDR3 protein: CASSYRLTSGIPNEQFF; CDR3 DNA: TGTGCCAGCAGTTATCGCCTCACTAGCGGGATACCTAATGAGCAGTTCTTC
CDR3 length: 17; J gene: TRBJ2-1; clone size: .; V gene: TRBV7-7; D gene: TRBD2; CDR3 protein: CASSSGTSGRSTNEQFF; CDR3 DNA: TGTGCCAGCAGCTCCGGGACTAGCGGGAGAAGTACCAATGAGCAGTTCTTC
CDR3 length: 14; J gene: TRBJ1-2; clone size: .; V gene: TRBV5-5; D gene: TRBD1; CDR3 protein: CASSAPGTGNGYTF; CDR3 DNA: TGTGCCAGCAGCGCGCCCGGGACAGGGAATGGCTACACCTTC
CDR3 length: 16; J gene: TRBJ2-5; clone size: .; V gene: TRBV28; D gene: TRBD2; CDR3 protein: CASSGLLAGPPQTQYF; CDR3 DNA: TGTGCCAGCAGTGGGCTGCTAGCGGGCCCCCCCCAGACCCAGTACTTC
CDR3 length: 16; J gene: TRBJ2-4; clone size: .; V gene: TRBV4-2; D gene: .; CDR3 protein: CASSQEATLAKNIQYF; CDR3 DNA: TGTGCCAGCAGCCAAGAGGCAACGTTAGCCAAAAACATTCAGTACTTC
CDR3 length: 19; J gene: TRBJ1-6; clone size: .; V gene: TRBV5-1; D gene: .; CDR3 protein: CASSLASGQRSSYNSPLHF; CDR3 DNA: TGCGCCAGCAGCTTGGCCTCCGGACAGAGAAGCTCCTATAATTCACCCCTCCACTTT
CDR3 length: 15; J gene: TRBJ2-7; clone size: few; V gene: TRBV6-1; D gene: .; CDR3 protein: CASSELVTHSYEQYF; CDR3 DNA: TGTGCCAGCAGTGAACTAGTCACTCACTCCTACGAGCAGTACTTC
CDR3 length: 14; J gene: TRBJ2-5; clone size: .; V gene: TRBV7-6; D gene: TRBD1; CDR3 protein: CASSEQTGEETQYF; CDR3 DNA: TGTGCCAGCAGCGAGCAGACAGGGGAAGAGACCCAGTACTTC
CDR3 length: 15; J gene: TRBJ2-7; clone size: .; V gene: TRBV6-4; D gene: .; CDR3 protein: CASSSRDTRDYEQYF; CDR3 DNA: TGTGCCAGCAGTTCCCGGGACACACGGGACTACGAGCAGTACTTC
CDR3 length: 17; J gene: TRBJ2-2; clone size: .; V gene: TRBV5-1; D gene: TRBD1; CDR3 protein: CASSLPGTGVDTGELFF; CDR3 DNA: TGCGCCAGCAGCCTCCCCGGGACAGGGGTGGACACCGGGGAGCTGTTTTTT
CDR3 length: 11; J gene: TRBJ1-2; clone size: once; V gene: TRBV20-1; D gene: .; CDR3 protein: CSAQGNYGYTF; CDR3 DNA: TGCAGCGCGCAGGGGAACTATGGCTACACCTTC
CDR3 length: 12; J gene: TRBJ2-7; clone size: once; V gene: TRBV7-9; D gene: TRBD1; CDR3 protein: CASSPRQGKQYF; CDR3 DNA: TGTGCCAGCAGCCCAAGACAGGGTAAGCAGTACTTC
CDR3 length: 12; J gene: TRBJ2-7; clone size: .; V gene: TRBV11-2; D gene: .; CDR3 protein: CASSLAGYEQYF; CDR3 DNA: TGTGCCAGCAGCTTAGCGGGCTACGAGCAGTACTTC
CDR3 length: 12; J gene: TRBJ1-2; clone size: .; V gene: TRBV28; D gene: TRBD1; CDR3 protein: CASEDRNYGYTF; CDR3 DNA: TGTGCCAGCGAGGACAGGAACTATGGCTACACCTTC
CDR3 length: 14; J gene: TRBJ1-2; clone size: .; V gene: TRBV13; D gene: .; CDR3 protein: CASSLSGGWPALTF; CDR3 DNA: TGTGCCAGCAGCTTATCCGGGGGTTGGCCAGCTCTCACCTTC
CDR3 length: 16; J gene: TRBJ2-1; clone size: .; V gene: TRBV5-1; D gene: .; CDR3 protein: CASSFILASVNDEQFF; CDR3 DNA: TGCGCCAGCAGCTTCATCCTAGCATCCGTCAACGATGAGCAGTTCTTC
CDR3 length: 13; J gene: TRBJ1-2; clone size: once; V gene: TRBV7-2; D gene: TRBD1; CDR3 protein: CASSPGGDYGYTF; CDR3 DNA: TGTGCCAGCAGCCCAGGGGGCGACTATGGCTACACCTTC
CDR3 length: 13; J gene: TRBJ2-7; clone size: .; V gene: TRBV7-8; D gene: .; CDR3 protein: CASSLAQGYEQYF; CDR3 DNA: TGTGCCAGCAGCTTAGCGCAGGGGTACGAGCAGTACTTC
CDR3 length: 15; J gene: TRBJ2-3; clone size: once; V gene: TRBV4-1; D gene: TRBD2; CDR3 protein: CASSQDRLAANTQYF; CDR3 DNA: TGCGCCAGCAGCCAAGACCGACTAGCAGCGAATACGCAGTATTTT
CDR3 length: 13; J gene: TRBJ1-2; clone size: .; V gene: TRBV6-1; D gene: .; CDR3 protein: CASSPSGVGGYTF; CDR3 DNA: TGTGCCAGCAGTCCTTCCGGGGTGGGAGGCTACACCTTC
CDR3 length: 11; J gene: TRBJ2-7; clone size: .; V gene: TRBV5-6; D gene: .; CDR3 protein: CASGSLSEQYF; CDR3 DNA: TGTGCCAGCGGCTCGCTAAGCGAGCAGTACTTC
CDR3 length: 17; J gene: TRBJ2-2; clone size: .; V gene: TRBV5-1; D gene: TRBD1; CDR3 protein: CASSFILTGMNTGELFF; CDR3 DNA: TGCGCCAGCAGCTTTATCCTGACAGGGATGAACACCGGGGAGCTGTTTTTT
CDR3 length: 15; J gene: TRBJ1-1; clone size: .; V gene: TRBV5-1; D gene: .; CDR3 protein: CASSYQSTGNTEAFF; CDR3 DNA: TGCGCCAGCAGTTACCAGTCCACAGGGAACACTGAAGCTTTCTTT
CDR3 length: 14; J gene: TRBJ1-1; clone size: .; V gene: TRBV7-9; D gene: .; CDR3 protein: CASSDNRGNTEAFF; CDR3 DNA: TGTGCCAGCAGCGACAATAGGGGGAACACTGAAGCTTTCTTT
CDR3 length: 14; J gene: TRBJ2-5; clone size: .; V gene: TRBV7-2; D gene: TRBD1; CDR3 protein: CASSPRDRAETQYF; CDR3 DNA: TGTGCCAGCAGCCCTCGGGACAGGGCAGAGACCCAGTACTTC
CDR3 length: 11; J gene: TRBJ2-3; clone size: .; V gene: TRBV27; D gene: .; CDR3 protein: CASRRWDTQYF; CDR3 DNA: TGTGCCAGCCGGAGGTGGGATACGCAGTATTTT
CDR3 length: 14; J gene: TRBJ1-3; clone size: .; V gene: TRBV6-6; D gene: .; CDR3 protein: CASRGAASGNTIYF; CDR3 DNA: TGTGCCAGCAGGGGGGCGGCCTCTGGAAACACCATATATTTT
CDR3 length: 13; J gene: TRBJ1-4; clone size: once; V gene: TRBV28; D gene: .; CDR3 protein: CASSAPGYEKLFF; CDR3 DNA: TGTGCCAGCAGTGCCCCAGGGTATGAAAAACTGTTTTTT
CDR3 length: 16; J gene: TRBJ2-1; clone size: few; V gene: TRBV6-6; D gene: .; CDR3 protein: CASRIDQSFLVNEQFF; CDR3 DNA: TGTGCCAGCAGAATCGACCAATCTTTCCTAGTGAATGAGCAGTTCTTC
CDR3 length: 15; J gene: TRBJ2-5; clone size: once; V gene: TRBV7-2; D gene: .; CDR3 protein: CASSLGGRVQETQYF; CDR3 DNA: TGTGCCAGCAGCCTGGGGGGGCGGGTTCAAGAGACCCAGTACTTC
CDR3 length: 19; J gene: TRBJ1-2; clone size: .; V gene: TRBV5-6; D gene: TRBD1; CDR3 protein: CASSLQAWDSAISGYGYTF; CDR3 DNA: TGTGCCAGCAGCTTGCAAGCGTGGGACAGCGCCATCAGCGGCTATGGCTACACCTTC
CDR3 length: 13; J gene: TRBJ2-7; clone size: .; V gene: TRBV29-1; D gene: TRBD1; CDR3 protein: CSTVQGAFDEQYF; CDR3 DNA: TGCAGCACCGTACAGGGGGCCTTTGACGAGCAGTACTTC
CDR3 length: 15; J gene: TRBJ2-2; clone size: .; V gene: TRBV9; D gene: TRBD1; CDR3 protein: CASSVAGTGYGELFF; CDR3 DNA: TGTGCCAGCAGCGTTGCCGGGACAGGCTACGGGGAGCTGTTTTTT
CDR3 length: 11; J gene: TRBJ1-5; clone size: .; V gene: TRBV20-1; D gene: TRBD1; CDR3 protein: CSAEGAQPQHF; CDR3 DNA: TGCAGTGCCGAGGGGGCTCAGCCCCAGCATTTT